The present entry profiles one TCR beta chain with its context. Its target is unknown. CDR1 and CDR2 (germline): SGHNT, YENEEA. V lost 1 base, J lost 5 bases, and 6 bases lay in between. The CDR3 spans 13 residues. The entry originates in a study of PD-1 blockade in mismatch repair-deficient tumors. The time point here: roughly 10-day in vitro stimulation with candidate neoantigen peptide 5. Each of about seven ELISpot-reactive candidate peptides was used for roughly 10-day stimulation. Clone fold changes were calculated against an identical culture without peptide. Sequencing was performed with immunoSEQ multiplex PCR; in TCRdb, only in-frame clones are kept and a portion is missing. The repertoire has around 15,000 clones, 70% to 85% of them found once; the top ten carry 9.5% to 12%.

The sample here was cells cultured in vitro, taken from a patient treated with pembrolizumab. The gene calls are TRBV11-3 and TRBJ2-1; D perhaps matches TRBD1 (5 bases). The source of this sequence is an adult with mismatch repair-deficient cancer. Written as DNA, the CDR3 is TGTGCCAGCAGCTTAGGACAGAACAATGAGCAGTTCTTC. Residues: CASSLGQNNEQFF. The full variable domain, with the rest looked up from reference TRBV11-3 and TRBJ2-1, is EAGVVQSPRYKIIEKKQPVAFWCNPISGHNTLYWYLQNLGQGPELLIRYENEEAVDDSQLPKDRFSAERLKGVDSTLKIQPAELGDSAVYLCASSLGQNNEQFFGPGTRLTVL.